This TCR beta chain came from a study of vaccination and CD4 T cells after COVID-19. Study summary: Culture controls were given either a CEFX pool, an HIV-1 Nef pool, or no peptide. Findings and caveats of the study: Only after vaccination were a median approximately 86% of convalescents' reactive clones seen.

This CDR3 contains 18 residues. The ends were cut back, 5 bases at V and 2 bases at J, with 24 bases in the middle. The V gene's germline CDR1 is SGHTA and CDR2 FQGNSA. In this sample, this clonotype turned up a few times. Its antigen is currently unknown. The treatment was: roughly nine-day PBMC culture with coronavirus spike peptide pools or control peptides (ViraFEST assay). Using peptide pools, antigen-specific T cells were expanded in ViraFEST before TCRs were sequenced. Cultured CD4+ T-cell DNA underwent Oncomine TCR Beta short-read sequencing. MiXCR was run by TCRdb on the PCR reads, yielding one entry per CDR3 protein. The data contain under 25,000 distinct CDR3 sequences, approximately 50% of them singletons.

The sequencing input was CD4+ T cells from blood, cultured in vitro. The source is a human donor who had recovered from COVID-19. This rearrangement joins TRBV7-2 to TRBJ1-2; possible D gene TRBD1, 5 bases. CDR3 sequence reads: CASSPPPGNIRLNYGYTF. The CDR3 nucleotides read TGTGCCAGCAGCCCCCCCCCAGGGAATATTCGCCTCAACTATGGCTACACCTTC. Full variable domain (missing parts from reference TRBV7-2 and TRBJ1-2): GAGVSQSPSNKVTEKGKDVELRCDPISGHTALYWYRQSLGQGLEFLIYFQGNSAPDKSGLPSDRFSAERTGGSVSTLTIQRTQQEDSAVYLCASSPPPGNIRLNYGYTFGSGTRLTVV.